This T cell receptor beta chain is from a study of PD-1 blockade in classical Hodgkin lymphoma. Libraries were prepared by immunoSEQ multiplex PCR; TCRdb keeps only in-frame clonotypes and omits some of them. Among more than 140,000 clones listed, around 73% were seen once. Each patient relapsed following autologous stem cell transplantation, and prior brentuximab vedotin exposure differed. CDR1 and CDR2 (germline): LNHDA, SQIVND (reference sequence). V lost 0 bases to trimming and J lost 9 bases, with 15 bases between them. The CDR3 is 15 residues long. The chain combines TRBV19 with TRBJ1-5; D not resolved. The sequence was obtained from a human donor with classical Hodgkin lymphoma. Source: peripheral blood mononuclear cells (PBMCs), taken before the second cycle of nivolumab. CDR3 nucleotide sequence: TGTGCCAGTAGTATAGATCTGGCGACCCAGTGGCCCCAGCATTTT. The encoded protein is CASSIDLATQWPQHF.